This note documents a single T cell receptor (beta chain) sequence. Its antigen is as yet unknown. The junction departs from the called germline gene at one end, perhaps through a read error. There were only Caucasian adults among the donors, and all lived in Nashville, Tennessee. This specimen comes from a study of shared clonotypes between healthy human individuals. Study conclusions and caveats: Generation probability values for non-shared clonotypes were lower than those for clonotypes shared by all four donors. When naive CD4 clonotypes were compared across a few donors, around 5% were shared.

The protocol was immunoSEQ multiplex PCR, while the TCRdb copy is restricted to in-frame clones and leaves out a portion. The repertoire holds 2,500,000 or so clones, with less than 95% as singletons. The sample consisted of naive CD4+ T cells from PBMCs. Subset reported: CD45RA+ positively selected. The sequence derives from a man younger than 30 in good health. Some clones in this sample may be carry-over from other donors' samples.

CDR3 sequence (DNA): TGTGCCAGCTCACCGAGACAGGGGACCTCCCACGAGCAGTACTTC. Protein product: CASSPRQGTSHEQYF. The chain has TRBV18 and TRBJ2-7; the match to TRBD1 covers 8 bases. The CDR3 loop spans 15 amino acids. Germline CDR1 KGHSH, CDR2 LQKENI.